The 14 T cell receptor beta chains in this list originate from one sample, sequenced in a study of vaccination and CD4 T cells after COVID-19. Treatment indicated: approximately 9-day PBMC culture with coronavirus spike peptide pools or control peptides (ViraFEST assay). The antigens these receptors bind are not known. An Oncomine TCR Beta short-read assay was used to sequence the DNA from cultured CD4+ T cells. TCRdb independently ran MiXCR on the PCR reads; one entry per CDR3 protein. The table lists 5,500 to 7,000 distinct CDR3 sequences, roughly 18% of them singletons, with around 20% in the top ten. The sequenced material came from CD4+ T cells from blood, cultured in vitro. These receptors all stem from a human donor who had recovered from COVID-19.

This clonotype appeared a few times. The chain links TRBV30 to TRBJ1-2, with D maybe TRBD1 (6 bases). Trimming stripped 0 bases from V and 7 bases from J, with 15 bases between. This CDR3 is built from 14 residues. Germline V gene sequence: CDR1 GTSNPN, CDR2 SVGIG (reference sequence). CDR3 coding DNA: TGTGCCTGGAGTGTGGCACGGGGGGCAGGTGGCTACACCTTC. This codes for CAWSVARGAGGYTF.

This rearrangement joins TRBV5-1 to TRBJ2-3; 9 bases align to TRBD1. This CDR3 is 17 amino acids long. Germline loops: CDR1 SGHRS, CDR2 YFSETQ. V shed 0 bases, J shed 4 bases, and the junction held 9 bases outside the gene matches. CDR3 in amino acids: CASSLALGTGGADTQYF. The CDR3 DNA follows: TGCGCCAGCAGCTTGGCCTTGGGAACAGGGGGCGCAGATACGCAGTATTTT.

This clonotype was found a few times. The chain uses TRBV6-1 and TRBJ2-5; D remains ambiguous. From germline, CDR1 is MNHNS and CDR2 SASEGT. Trimming stripped 4 bases from V and 2 bases from J, with 11 bases between. The CDR3 is made up of 14 amino acids. This chain's CDR3 is CASSVSALQETQYF. The CDR3 coding sequence is TGTGCCAGCAGTGTTTCAGCCCTTCAAGAGACCCAGTACTTC.

This clonotype was found a few times. The chain employs TRBV2 and TRBJ2-3; TRBD1 agrees at 7 bases. CDR3 size: 14 residues. Germline V CDR1 and CDR2: SNHLY, FYNNEI. V gave up 7 bases and J gave up 2 bases; unmatched junction bases: 6. This CDR3 is CASNRDSFTDTQYF. The CDR3, as DNA: TGTGCCAGCAACCGGGACAGCTTCACAGATACGCAGTATTTT.

This clonotype turned up a few times. The V gene is TRBV5-1, the J gene TRBJ2-3; 8 bases fit TRBD2. The length of the CDR3 is 15 residues. Trimming took 3 bases from V and 6 from J; bases not matched to a gene: 9. The germline CDR1 and CDR2 sequences are SGHRS and YFSETQ. The CDR3 loop is CASSSSGTRGDTQYF. For the CDR3, the DNA is TGCGCCAGCAGCTCCTCCGGGACTAGGGGCGATACGCAGTATTTT.

This clonotype was detected a few times. This rearrangement joins TRBV28 to TRBJ2-2; 8 bases fit TRBD2. With 5 bases clipped from V and 0 bases from J, the junction kept 14 bases outside the gene matches. CDR3 length: 19 residues. The germline V gene has CDR1 MDHEN and CDR2 SYDVKM. CDR3 nucleotide sequence: TGTGCCAGCAGTCCAGGATCGCTTGGCGGGAGGCCGAACACCGGGGAGCTGTTTTTT. This translates into CASSPGSLGGRPNTGELFF.

The chain is built from TRBV14 and TRBJ2-7; 10 bases are a match to TRBD2. The CDR3 covers 15 residues. Germline V CDR1 and CDR2: SGHDN, FVKESK. V lost 3 bases to trimming and J lost 4 bases; unmatched junction nucleotides: 6. In DNA, the CDR3 is TGTGCCAGCAGCCAGGGTAGCGGGGGGACGTACGAGCAGTACTTC. Amino acid sequence: CASSQGSGGTYEQYF.

V is TRBV12-3 or TRBV12-4 and J is TRBJ1-2, with 7 bases lining up with TRBD1. This CDR3 has 14 residues. The V and J ends lost 6 bases and 2 bases, in that order; junction bases with no gene match: 6. The CDR3 reads CASSRQGGNYGYTF. The CDR3 DNA sequence: TGTGCCAGCAGCAGACAGGGTGGAAACTATGGCTACACCTTC.

This chain uses TRBV5-8 with TRBJ2-2, with a possible D match to TRBD2 (6 bases). V was cut by 7 bases and J by 5 bases, with 24 bases left in between. CDR1 and CDR2 from the germline V gene are SGHTS and YDEGEE. The CDR3 spans 17 residues. CDR3 nucleotide sequence: TGTGCCAGCGGACTACAGACAGCGACGACTATAACCGGGGAGCTGTTTTTT. Its translation: CASGLQTATTITGELFF.

V is TRBV9 and J is TRBJ2-1, with D uncertain. This CDR3 has 14 residues. Germline assignment: CDR1 SGDLS and CDR2 YYNGEE. Trimming stripped 0 bases from V and 5 bases from J, with 9 bases between. This CDR3 reads CASSVGGTHNEQFF. CDR3 DNA sequence: TGTGCCAGCAGCGTAGGAGGTACCCACAATGAGCAGTTCTTC.

A few counts support this clonotype. The V gene is TRBV11-3, the J gene TRBJ2-3, with 7 positions matching TRBD1. V lost 5 bases, J lost 6 bases, and 11 bases stayed unmatched. Germline loops: CDR1 SGHNT, CDR2 YENEEA. CDR3 length: 15 residues. The CDR3 loop is CASSRDSRTWDTQYF. CDR3 coding DNA: TGTGCCAGCAGCCGGGACAGTCGAACGTGGGATACGCAGTATTTT.

The rearrangement joins TRBV28 to TRBJ1-2; D might be TRBD1 (6 bases). V was trimmed by 2 bases and J by 2 bases, leaving 12 bases between them. Looked up from germline, CDR1 is MDHEN and CDR2 is SYDVKM. The CDR3 is made up of 15 amino acids. CDR3 sequence reads: CASSLPQGLNYGYTF. The CDR3 bases are TGTGCCAGCAGTTTACCCCAGGGGTTAAACTATGGCTACACCTTC.

The sample holds a few counts of this clonotype. V gene TRBV4-3 combines with J gene TRBJ2-7; D possibly corresponds to TRBD1 (6 bases). The CDR3 is made up of 15 amino acids. V was clipped by 3 bases and J by 0 bases, with 12 bases between them. CDR1 is LGHNA and CDR2 is YSLEER in the germline V gene. The CDR3 sequence: CASSQGTLASYEQYF. In nucleotides, the CDR3 is TGCGCCAGCAGCCAGGGGACACTCGCCTCCTACGAGCAGTACTTC.

This clonotype is deemed medium-sized. The junction and the germline gene differ at one end; a read error may be behind it. The chain carries TRBV19 and TRBJ2-7; TRBD2 agrees at 9 bases. The germline V gene has CDR1 LNHDA and CDR2 SQIVND (reference sequence). This CDR3 is built from 13 residues. CDR3 in DNA: TGTGCCAGTAGAATAGCGGGAGCCTACGAGCAGTACTTC. This gives the protein CASRIAGAYEQYF.